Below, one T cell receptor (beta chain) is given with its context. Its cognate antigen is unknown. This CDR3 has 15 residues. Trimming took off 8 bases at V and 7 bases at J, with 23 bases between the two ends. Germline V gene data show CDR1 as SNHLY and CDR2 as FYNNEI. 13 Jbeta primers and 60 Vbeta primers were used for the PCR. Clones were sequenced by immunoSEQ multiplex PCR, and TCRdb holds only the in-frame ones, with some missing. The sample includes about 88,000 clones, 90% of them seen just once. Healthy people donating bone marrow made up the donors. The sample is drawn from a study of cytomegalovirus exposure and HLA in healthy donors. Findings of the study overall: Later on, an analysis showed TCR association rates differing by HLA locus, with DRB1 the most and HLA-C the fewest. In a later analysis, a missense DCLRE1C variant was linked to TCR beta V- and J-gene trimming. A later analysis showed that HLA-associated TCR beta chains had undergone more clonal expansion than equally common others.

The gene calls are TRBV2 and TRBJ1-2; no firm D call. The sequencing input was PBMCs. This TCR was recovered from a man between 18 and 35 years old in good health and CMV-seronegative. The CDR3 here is CASGVIRLGGSGYTF. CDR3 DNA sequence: TGTGCCAGCGGAGTAATTCGATTGGGAGGGTCTGGCTACACCTTC.